This T cell receptor beta chain was sequenced in a study of graft-versus-host responses after intestinal transplantation. Study-wide results and caveats: Within the allografts of patients who had graft-donor T cell macrochimerism, graft-versus-host to host-versus-graft clonal ratios were high. Peak circulating GvH clone levels tracked with early post-transplant HvG declines. Recipient bone marrow held GvH clones, some seen earlier in ileum or blood.

The length of the CDR3 is 14 residues. Trimming at V came to 5 bases and at J to 1 base, leaving 4 bases not matched to a gene. The V gene's germline CDR1 is LNHNV and CDR2 YYDKDF (reference sequence). Data came from immunoSEQ multiplex PCR; TCRdb stores just in-frame clones and leaves some out. The profile shows roughly 97,000 clones, about nine tenths of them singletons. Of note for this clone: Its antigen is unidentified.

The chain is built from TRBV15 and TRBJ1-1, with TRBD1 matching over 7 bases. This receptor was taken from a human donor who was the organ donor for an intestinal transplant. The sample in question was unstimulated CD4+ T cells sorted from spleen or lymph node cells, obtained before transplant. The CDR3 protein is CATSPRQGNTEAFF. CDR3 nucleotides: TGTGCCACCAGCCCTCGACAGGGGAACACTGAAGCTTTCTTT.